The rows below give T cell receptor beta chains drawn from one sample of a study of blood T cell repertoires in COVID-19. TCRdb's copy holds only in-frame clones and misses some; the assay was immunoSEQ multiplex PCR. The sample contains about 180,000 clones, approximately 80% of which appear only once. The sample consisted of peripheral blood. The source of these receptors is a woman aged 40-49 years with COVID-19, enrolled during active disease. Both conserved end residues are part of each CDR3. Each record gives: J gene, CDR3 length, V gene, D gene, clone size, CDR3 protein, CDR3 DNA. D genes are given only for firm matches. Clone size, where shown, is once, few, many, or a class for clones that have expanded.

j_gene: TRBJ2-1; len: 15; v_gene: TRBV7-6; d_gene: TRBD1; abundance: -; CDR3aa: CASSFQGARYNEQFF; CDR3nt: TGTGCCAGCAGCTTTCAGGGGGCAAGGTACAATGAGCAGTTCTTC
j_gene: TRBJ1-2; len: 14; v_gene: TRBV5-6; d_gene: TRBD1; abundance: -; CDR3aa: CASSLAPGGVGYTF; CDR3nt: TGTGCCAGCAGCTTGGCCCCAGGGGGCGTTGGCTACACCTTC
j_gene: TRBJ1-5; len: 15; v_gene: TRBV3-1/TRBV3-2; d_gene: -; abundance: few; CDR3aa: CASSQTGFGNQPQHF; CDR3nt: TGTGCCAGCAGCCAAACAGGGTTCGGCAATCAGCCCCAGCATTTT
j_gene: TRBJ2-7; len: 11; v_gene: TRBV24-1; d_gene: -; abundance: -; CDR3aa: CATSAGYEQYF; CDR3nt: TGTGCCACCAGCGCAGGCTACGAGCAGTACTTC
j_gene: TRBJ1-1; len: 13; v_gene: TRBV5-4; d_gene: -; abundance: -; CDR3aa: CASSPQEAAEAFF; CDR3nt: TGTGCCAGCAGCCCCCAAGAGGCGGCTGAAGCTTTCTTT
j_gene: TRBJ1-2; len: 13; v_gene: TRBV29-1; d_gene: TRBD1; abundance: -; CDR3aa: CSVVTGQGGGYTF; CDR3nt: TGCAGCGTTGTCACCGGACAGGGAGGAGGCTACACCTTC
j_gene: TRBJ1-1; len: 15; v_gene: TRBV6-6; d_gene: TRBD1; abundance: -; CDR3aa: CASSFLTGGETEAFF; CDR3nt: TGTGCCAGCAGTTTTTTAACAGGGGGCGAGACTGAAGCTTTCTTT
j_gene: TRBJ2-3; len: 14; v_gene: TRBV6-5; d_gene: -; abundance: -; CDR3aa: CASSYLGPFDTQYF; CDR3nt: TGTGCCAGCAGTTACCTTGGGCCTTTTGATACGCAGTATTTT
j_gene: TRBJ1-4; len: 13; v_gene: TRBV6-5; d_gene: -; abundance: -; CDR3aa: CATRQVFNEKLFF; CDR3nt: TGTGCCACCAGACAGGTTTTTAATGAAAAACTGTTTTTT
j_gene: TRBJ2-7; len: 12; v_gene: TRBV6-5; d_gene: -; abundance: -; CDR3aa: CASSVGDSKQYF; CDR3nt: TGTGCCAGCAGCGTGGGGGACTCGAAGCAGTACTTC
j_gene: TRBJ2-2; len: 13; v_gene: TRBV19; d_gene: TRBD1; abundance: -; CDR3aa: CASSFTGAGELFF; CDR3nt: TGTGCCAGTAGTTTTACAGGGGCCGGGGAGCTGTTTTTT
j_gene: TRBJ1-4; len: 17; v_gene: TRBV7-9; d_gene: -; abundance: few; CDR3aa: CASSLRGGDTTNEKLFF; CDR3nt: TGTGCCAGCAGCTTACGGGGGGGAGACACAACTAATGAAAAACTGTTTTTT
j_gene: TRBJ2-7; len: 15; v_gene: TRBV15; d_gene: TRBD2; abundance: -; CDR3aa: CATSRAGGSSYEQYF; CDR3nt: TGTGCCACGAGCAGAGCCGGGGGGAGCTCCTACGAGCAGTACTTC
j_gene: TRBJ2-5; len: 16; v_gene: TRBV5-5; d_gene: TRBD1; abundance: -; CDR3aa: CASSSRTGGVQETQYF; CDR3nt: TGTGCCAGCAGCTCCCGGACAGGGGGAGTACAAGAGACCCAGTACTTC
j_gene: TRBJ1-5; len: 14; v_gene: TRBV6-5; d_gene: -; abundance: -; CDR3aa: CASSYLSGNQPQHF; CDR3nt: TGTGCCAGCAGTTATCTTTCAGGCAATCAGCCCCAGCATTTT
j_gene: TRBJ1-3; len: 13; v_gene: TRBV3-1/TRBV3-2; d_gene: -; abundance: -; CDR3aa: CASSQVAGNTIYF; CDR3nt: TGTGCCAGCAGCCAAGTGGCCGGGAACACCATATATTTT
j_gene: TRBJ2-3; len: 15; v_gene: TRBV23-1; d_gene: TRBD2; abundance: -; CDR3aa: CASSQSKRGDDGQYF; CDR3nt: TGCGCCAGCAGTCAATCTAAGCGGGGGGACGATGGGCAGTATTTT
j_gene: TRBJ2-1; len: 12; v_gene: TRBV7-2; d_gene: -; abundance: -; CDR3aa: CASSLAVGEQFF; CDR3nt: TGTGCCAGCAGCTTAGCGGTCGGGGAGCAGTTCTTC
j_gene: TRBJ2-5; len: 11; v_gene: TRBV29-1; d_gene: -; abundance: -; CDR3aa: CSVEERETQYF; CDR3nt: TGCAGCGTTGAGGAGAGAGAGACCCAGTACTTC
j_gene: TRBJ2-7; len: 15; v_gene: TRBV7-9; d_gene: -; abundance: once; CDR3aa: CASSLEQGFRDEQYF; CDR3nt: TGTGCCAGCAGCTTAGAACAGGGATTTAGGGACGAGCAGTACTTC
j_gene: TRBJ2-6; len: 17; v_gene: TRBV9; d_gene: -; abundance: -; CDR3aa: CASSVVSAAREANVLTF; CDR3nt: TGTGCCAGCAGCGTAGTCTCTGCCGCACGAGAGGCCAACGTCCTGACTTTC
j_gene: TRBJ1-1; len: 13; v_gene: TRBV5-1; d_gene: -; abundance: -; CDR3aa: CASSLSGYTEAFF; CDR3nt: TGCGCCAGCAGCTTGTCGGGGTACACTGAAGCTTTCTTT
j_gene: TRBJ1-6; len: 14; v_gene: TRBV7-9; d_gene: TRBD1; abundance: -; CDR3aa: CASSGTGFNSPLHF; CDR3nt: TGTGCCAGCAGCGGGACAGGGTTTAATTCACCCCTCCACTTT
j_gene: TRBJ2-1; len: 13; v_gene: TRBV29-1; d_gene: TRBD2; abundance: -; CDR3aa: CSVLSGRDNEQFF; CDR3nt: TGCAGCGTACTTAGCGGGAGGGACAATGAGCAGTTCTTC
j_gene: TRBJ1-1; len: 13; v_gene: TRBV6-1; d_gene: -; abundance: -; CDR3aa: CASSERRGTEAFF; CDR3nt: TGTGCCAGCAGTGAACGGAGGGGCACTGAAGCTTTCTTT
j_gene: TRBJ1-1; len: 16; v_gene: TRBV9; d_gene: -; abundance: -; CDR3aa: CASSVLWGAMNTEAFF; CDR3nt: TGTGCCAGCAGCGTGTTGTGGGGCGCAATGAACACTGAAGCTTTCTTT
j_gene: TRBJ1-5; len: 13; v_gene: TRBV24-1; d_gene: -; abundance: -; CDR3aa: CATSRRTNQPQHF; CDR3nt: TGTGCCACCAGTCGGAGGACTAATCAGCCCCAGCATTTT
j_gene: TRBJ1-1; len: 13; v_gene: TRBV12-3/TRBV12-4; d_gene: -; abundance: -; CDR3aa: CASSLGGNTEAFF; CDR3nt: TGTGCCAGCAGTTTAGGAGGGAACACTGAAGCTTTCTTT
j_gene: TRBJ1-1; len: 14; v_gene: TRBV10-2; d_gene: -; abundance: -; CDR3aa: CASRGRGMNTEAFF; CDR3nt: TGCGCCAGCAGAGGGCGGGGAATGAACACTGAAGCTTTCTTT
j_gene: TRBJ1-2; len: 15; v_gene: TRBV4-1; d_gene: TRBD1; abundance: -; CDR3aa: CASSPRATGDYGYTF; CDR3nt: TGCGCCAGCAGCCCTCGGGCGACAGGGGACTATGGCTACACCTTC
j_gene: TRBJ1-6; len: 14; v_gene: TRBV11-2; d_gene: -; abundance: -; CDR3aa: CASSFSVAGSPLHF; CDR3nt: TGTGCCAGCAGCTTTTCAGTAGCGGGTTCACCCCTCCACTTT
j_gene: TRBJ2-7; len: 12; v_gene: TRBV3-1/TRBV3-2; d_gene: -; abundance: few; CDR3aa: CASSQDEGEQYF; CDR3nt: TGTGCCAGCAGCCAAGACGAGGGAGAGCAGTACTTC
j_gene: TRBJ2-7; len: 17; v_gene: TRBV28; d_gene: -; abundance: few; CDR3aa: CASSFETDRDIGYEQYF; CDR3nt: TGTGCCAGCAGTTTTGAAACGGACCGGGACATTGGCTACGAGCAGTACTTC
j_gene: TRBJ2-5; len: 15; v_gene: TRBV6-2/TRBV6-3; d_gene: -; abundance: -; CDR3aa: CASSPLLDSQETQYF; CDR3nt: TGTGCCAGCAGTCCACTACTTGATAGTCAAGAGACCCAGTACTTC
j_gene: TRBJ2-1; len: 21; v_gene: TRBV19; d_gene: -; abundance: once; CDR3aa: CASSPNSDTGTLRMGRNEQFF; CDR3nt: TGTGCCAGTAGTCCCAACTCCGATACGGGTACACTGCGGATGGGGAGAAATGAGCAGTTCTTC
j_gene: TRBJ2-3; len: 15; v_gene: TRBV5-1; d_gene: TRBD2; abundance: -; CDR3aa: CASNRAGGRADTQYF; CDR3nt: TGCGCCAGCAACAGAGCGGGGGGTAGAGCAGATACGCAGTATTTT
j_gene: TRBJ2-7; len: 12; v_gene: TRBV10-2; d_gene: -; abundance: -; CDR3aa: CASGDTSYEQYF; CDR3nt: TGCGCCAGCGGGGACACCTCCTACGAGCAGTACTTC